The rows below give T cell receptor beta chains drawn from one sample of a study of cytomegalovirus exposure and HLA in healthy donors. Method: immunoSEQ multiplex PCR; TCRdb's copy keeps in-frame clones and lacks some. The profile covers roughly 90,000 clones, with roughly 85% appearing a single time and roughly 20% taken by the ten largest. What was sequenced was PBMCs. The receptors were sampled from a man aged 18 to 29 in good health and CMV-seropositive. The CDR3 runs from the conserved cysteine through the conserved F or W. The order of the fields is V gene, J gene, clone size, D gene, CDR3 DNA, CDR3 protein. The D gene is left open where the match is weak. Rows may omit the clone size; those that give it use once, few, many or a size class.

v_gene: TRBV20-1
j_gene: TRBJ2-5
abundance: .
d_gene: .
CDR3nt: TGCAGTGCTAGAGGCAGGAAGACCCAGTACTTC
CDR3aa: CSARGRKTQYF

v_gene: TRBV5-1
j_gene: TRBJ2-5
abundance: .
d_gene: .
CDR3nt: TGCGCCAGCAGCCCACTCCCCCGGGAAGCCCGTTTGGAGACCCAGTACTTC
CDR3aa: CASSPLPREARLETQYF

v_gene: TRBV6-6
j_gene: TRBJ2-1
abundance: .
d_gene: TRBD1
CDR3nt: TGTGCCAGCAAGGGGGCAACGTCGGGCAATGAGCAGTTCTTC
CDR3aa: CASKGATSGNEQFF

v_gene: TRBV27
j_gene: TRBJ2-1
abundance: .
d_gene: TRBD2
CDR3nt: TGTGCCAGCAGCCTAACTAGCGGGAGGTTGGATGAGCAGTTCTTC
CDR3aa: CASSLTSGRLDEQFF

v_gene: TRBV11-2
j_gene: TRBJ2-5
abundance: .
d_gene: .
CDR3nt: TGTGCCAGCAGCCCTAGGCGGCGATCCCAACAAGAGACCCAGTACTTC
CDR3aa: CASSPRRRSQQETQYF

v_gene: TRBV27
j_gene: TRBJ2-1
abundance: .
d_gene: .
CDR3nt: TGTGCCAGCAGTTGGGGCCCCGCAGGGGAGGGCAATGAGCAGTTCTTC
CDR3aa: CASSWGPAGEGNEQFF

v_gene: TRBV7-2
j_gene: TRBJ1-5
abundance: .
d_gene: .
CDR3nt: TGTGCCAGCAGCTCCAAAGGGGAAACATCCCAGCATTTT
CDR3aa: CASSSKGETSQHF

v_gene: TRBV7-8
j_gene: TRBJ2-7
abundance: .
d_gene: TRBD1
CDR3nt: TGTGCCAGCAGCCTTTACCGGGACAGGGGATCGTACGAGCAGTACTTC
CDR3aa: CASSLYRDRGSYEQYF

v_gene: TRBV5-4
j_gene: TRBJ1-4
abundance: many
d_gene: .
CDR3nt: TGTGCCAGCAGCCTTTACAGTGCAACTAATGAAAAACTGTTTTTT
CDR3aa: CASSLYSATNEKLFF

v_gene: TRBV28
j_gene: TRBJ2-5
abundance: .
d_gene: .
CDR3nt: TGTGCCAGCAGCTTTTCGACCAACCGGGACACTGAAGAGACCCAGTACTTC
CDR3aa: CASSFSTNRDTEETQYF

v_gene: TRBV29-1
j_gene: TRBJ2-5
abundance: .
d_gene: TRBD2
CDR3nt: TGCAGCGCAGGGTACGGGGGGGAGACCCAGTACTTC
CDR3aa: CSAGYGGETQYF

v_gene: TRBV10-3
j_gene: TRBJ2-1
abundance: .
d_gene: TRBD1
CDR3nt: TGTGCCATCAGTCCAGGGGGCAGGTACAATGAGCAGTTCTTC
CDR3aa: CAISPGGRYNEQFF

v_gene: TRBV6-6
j_gene: TRBJ1-2
abundance: .
d_gene: TRBD1
CDR3nt: TGTGCCAGCAGTTCCCCGGGACAGGGCGACTATGGCTACACCTTC
CDR3aa: CASSSPGQGDYGYTF

v_gene: TRBV27
j_gene: TRBJ2-1
abundance: .
d_gene: TRBD1
CDR3nt: TGTGCCAGCAGTTTAATCATCCGGGACAGGGACTTCTACAATGAGCAGTTCTTC
CDR3aa: CASSLIIRDRDFYNEQFF

v_gene: TRBV4-2
j_gene: TRBJ1-5
abundance: .
d_gene: TRBD1
CDR3nt: TGTGCCAGCAGCCAAGTCACAGGGGGAAATCAGCCCCAGCATTTT
CDR3aa: CASSQVTGGNQPQHF

v_gene: TRBV27
j_gene: TRBJ2-1
abundance: .
d_gene: TRBD2
CDR3nt: TGTGCCAGCAGTCTTAGCGGGAGGGGGGTAAACAATGAGCAGTTCTTC
CDR3aa: CASSLSGRGVNNEQFF